This T cell receptor beta chain comes out of a study of blood T cell repertoires in COVID-19. The method was immunoSEQ multiplex PCR; TCRdb's version includes in-frame clones alone and lacks a portion of them. The sample records over 120,000 clones, about nine tenths being singletons. CDR1 and CDR2 from the germline V gene are KGHSH and LQKENI. Trimming cost V 0 bases and J 4 bases; bases outside gene matches: 2. This CDR3 spans 14 amino acids. The clonotype was recovered from a man aged 45-60 years who had recovered from COVID-19. The V call is TRBV18, the J call TRBJ2-5; 7 bases align to TRBD2. The sequencing input was PBMCs or T cells enriched from blood (not recorded which). The CDR3 DNA sequence: TGTGCCAGCTCACCACCCGGGAGGATAGAGACCCAGTACTTC. This codes for CASSPPGRIETQYF.